Sequencing of this TCR beta chain was carried out in a study of T cell responses to AZD1222 COVID-19 vaccine. Data came from immunoSEQ multiplex PCR; TCRdb stores just in-frame clones and leaves some out. The sample records approximately 96,000 clones, 85% to 90% being singletons. This CDR3 region has 13 residues. Trimming took 8 bases from V and 3 from J, leaving 12 bases between them. Germline lookup yields CDR1 MRHNA and CDR2 SNTAGT. The material was peripheral blood, obtained 28 days after the second AZD1222 dose. The clonotype comes from an adult who received the AZD1222 COVID-19 vaccine. V gene TRBV6-4 combines with J gene TRBJ2-3, with D perhaps TRBD1 or TRBD2 (5 bases each). Written as DNA, the CDR3 is TGTGCCAGCCGCCGGGACCTGACAGATACGCAGTATTTT. Translation gives CASRRDLTDTQYF.